The rows below give T cell receptor beta chains drawn from one sample of a study of cytomegalovirus exposure and HLA in healthy donors. The method was immunoSEQ multiplex PCR; TCRdb's version includes in-frame clones alone and lacks a portion of them. The data show some 180,000 clones, about four fifths seen once. The sequenced sample consisted of PBMCs. These receptors were obtained from a man in his forties in good health and CMV-seropositive. Both conserved end residues are part of each CDR3. A D gene is named only where the DNA matches it firmly. Part of the rows lack a size; the others show once, few, many or a class for expanded clones.

v_gene: TRBV7-9
len: 15
abundance: -
d_gene: TRBD2
j_gene: TRBJ2-7
CDR3nt: TGTGCCAGCAGCTCTACCGGGACTAGCGCCTACGAGCAGTACTTC
CDR3aa: CASSSTGTSAYEQYF

v_gene: TRBV27
len: 12
abundance: -
d_gene: TRBD1
j_gene: TRBJ2-1
CDR3nt: TGTGCCAGCAGTGTCAACAGGGGGCAACAGTTCTTC
CDR3aa: CASSVNRGQQFF

v_gene: TRBV28
len: 12
abundance: -
d_gene: -
j_gene: TRBJ2-5
CDR3nt: TGTGCCAGCAGCTCAGGAAAAGAGACCCAGTACTTC
CDR3aa: CASSSGKETQYF

v_gene: TRBV10-3
len: 13
abundance: -
d_gene: -
j_gene: TRBJ2-1
CDR3nt: TGTGCCATCAGTGTTGGGGCAAAGAATGAGCAGTTCTTC
CDR3aa: CAISVGAKNEQFF

v_gene: TRBV6-1
len: 12
abundance: -
d_gene: -
j_gene: TRBJ1-2
CDR3nt: TGTGCCAGCCACAGGGTTAACTATGGCTACACCTTC
CDR3aa: CASHRVNYGYTF

v_gene: TRBV28
len: 17
abundance: -
d_gene: TRBD1
j_gene: TRBJ2-7
CDR3nt: TGTGCCAGCAGTTCTTACCCCACAGGGGGGATGCGGCACGAGCAGTACTTC
CDR3aa: CASSSYPTGGMRHEQYF

v_gene: TRBV5-1
len: 16
abundance: -
d_gene: -
j_gene: TRBJ1-6
CDR3nt: TGCGCCAGCAGCTTGGCCATCTCAACAGTTGGCTCACCCCTCCACTTT
CDR3aa: CASSLAISTVGSPLHF

v_gene: TRBV9
len: 16
abundance: -
d_gene: TRBD2
j_gene: TRBJ2-5
CDR3nt: TGTGCCAGCAGCGGAACGGGACTAGCGGGAGGAGAGACCCAGTACTTC
CDR3aa: CASSGTGLAGGETQYF

v_gene: TRBV7-2
len: 15
abundance: -
d_gene: TRBD1
j_gene: TRBJ1-1
CDR3nt: TGTGCCAGCAGCTCCCGGACAGGGAAGAACACTGAAGCTTTCTTT
CDR3aa: CASSSRTGKNTEAFF

v_gene: TRBV5-1
len: 16
abundance: -
d_gene: -
j_gene: TRBJ1-4
CDR3nt: TGCGCCAGCAGCTGGACAAGCCTAGGAAGTGATGAAAAACTGTTTTTT
CDR3aa: CASSWTSLGSDEKLFF

v_gene: TRBV7-3
len: 14
abundance: -
d_gene: TRBD2
j_gene: TRBJ2-1
CDR3nt: TGTGCCAGCAGTCGACTAGCGTCCTACAATGAGCAGTTCTTC
CDR3aa: CASSRLASYNEQFF

v_gene: TRBV14
len: 17
abundance: -
d_gene: TRBD2
j_gene: TRBJ2-5
CDR3nt: TGTGCCAGCAGCCAAGAAGGTATAGCGGGGGATCAAGAGACCCAGTACTTC
CDR3aa: CASSQEGIAGDQETQYF

v_gene: TRBV27
len: 17
abundance: -
d_gene: -
j_gene: TRBJ2-6
CDR3nt: TGTGCCAGGGGACCGGGGGACCGCAGCTCTGGGGCCAACGTCCTGACTTTC
CDR3aa: CARGPGDRSSGANVLTF

v_gene: TRBV7-9
len: 15
abundance: once
d_gene: TRBD2
j_gene: TRBJ2-5
CDR3nt: TGTGCCAGCAGCCCCAATAGCGGGAGCGGGGAGACCCAGTACTTC
CDR3aa: CASSPNSGSGETQYF

v_gene: TRBV4-2
len: 16
abundance: once
d_gene: TRBD2
j_gene: TRBJ2-7
CDR3nt: TGTGCCAGCAGCCAAGATCAAACTAGCGGGGTCTACGAGCAGTACTTC
CDR3aa: CASSQDQTSGVYEQYF

v_gene: TRBV10-3
len: 15
abundance: -
d_gene: -
j_gene: TRBJ2-7
CDR3nt: TGTGCCATCAGTGAGTCGAAAAGTCAGGCCTACGAGCAGTACTTC
CDR3aa: CAISESKSQAYEQYF

v_gene: TRBV6-4
len: 15
abundance: -
d_gene: TRBD2
j_gene: TRBJ2-1
CDR3nt: TGTGCCAGCTCTTCGTGGACTAGCGGGGCGCATGAGCAGTTCTTC
CDR3aa: CASSSWTSGAHEQFF

v_gene: TRBV7-2
len: 14
abundance: -
d_gene: -
j_gene: TRBJ2-7
CDR3nt: TGTGCCAGCAGTCGGGACATAAGCTCCTACGAGCAGTACTTC
CDR3aa: CASSRDISSYEQYF

v_gene: TRBV28
len: 14
abundance: once
d_gene: -
j_gene: TRBJ1-1
CDR3nt: TGTGCCAGCAGTTTAGGGGCAGGATTAACTGAAGCTTTCTTT
CDR3aa: CASSLGAGLTEAFF

v_gene: TRBV5-4
len: 15
abundance: -
d_gene: TRBD1
j_gene: TRBJ2-7
CDR3nt: TGTGCCAGCAGCTCTCGACAGGGGGAAACCTACGAGCAGTACTTC
CDR3aa: CASSSRQGETYEQYF

v_gene: TRBV27
len: 16
abundance: -
d_gene: TRBD2
j_gene: TRBJ2-3
CDR3nt: TGTGCCAGCAGTTTATCGATTAGCGGGAGTATATATACGCAGTATTTT
CDR3aa: CASSLSISGSIYTQYF

v_gene: TRBV9
len: 15
abundance: -
d_gene: TRBD2
j_gene: TRBJ2-3
CDR3nt: TGTGCCAGCAGCACCGCTAGCGGGAGGACAGATACGCAGTATTTT
CDR3aa: CASSTASGRTDTQYF

v_gene: TRBV7-2
len: 12
abundance: -
d_gene: -
j_gene: TRBJ2-1
CDR3nt: TGTGCCAGCAGCCCCACATACAATGAGCAGTTCTTC
CDR3aa: CASSPTYNEQFF

v_gene: TRBV2
len: 12
abundance: -
d_gene: -
j_gene: TRBJ2-7
CDR3nt: TGTGCCAGCAGTGTGGGGCTAGGCGAGCAGTACTTC
CDR3aa: CASSVGLGEQYF

v_gene: TRBV2
len: 13
abundance: -
d_gene: -
j_gene: TRBJ1-5
CDR3nt: TGTGCCAGCAGTACAGGGTACAATCAGCCCCAGCATTTT
CDR3aa: CASSTGYNQPQHF

v_gene: TRBV5-1
len: 16
abundance: -
d_gene: TRBD1
j_gene: TRBJ1-6
CDR3nt: TGCGCCAGCAGCTTGGGATCGGGACAGAATAATTCACCCCTCCACTTT
CDR3aa: CASSLGSGQNNSPLHF

v_gene: TRBV27
len: 12
abundance: -
d_gene: -
j_gene: TRBJ2-3
CDR3nt: TGTGCCAGCCGTCCGACACTAGATACGCAGTATTTT
CDR3aa: CASRPTLDTQYF

v_gene: TRBV18
len: 13
abundance: -
d_gene: -
j_gene: TRBJ1-2
CDR3nt: TGTGCCAGCTCACTTTCGGAGACAGATGGCTACACCTTC
CDR3aa: CASSLSETDGYTF

v_gene: TRBV6-5
len: 16
abundance: -
d_gene: -
j_gene: TRBJ2-4
CDR3nt: TGTGCCAGCAGTTACTTAACGTCGACAGGCGAGAACATTCAGTACTTC
CDR3aa: CASSYLTSTGENIQYF

v_gene: TRBV11-2
len: 13
abundance: -
d_gene: TRBD1
j_gene: TRBJ1-6
CDR3nt: TGTGCCAGCGGGACAGGGTATAATTCACCCCTCCACTTT
CDR3aa: CASGTGYNSPLHF

v_gene: TRBV7-8
len: 15
abundance: -
d_gene: TRBD2
j_gene: TRBJ2-7
CDR3nt: TGTGCCAGCAGCTTAGTGGGGGGGAGCTCCTACGAGCAGTACTTC
CDR3aa: CASSLVGGSSYEQYF

v_gene: TRBV9
len: 15
abundance: -
d_gene: -
j_gene: TRBJ1-2
CDR3nt: TGTGCCAGCAGCGTAGAGGGGAGGGCCGCCTATGGCTACACCTTC
CDR3aa: CASSVEGRAAYGYTF

v_gene: TRBV7-8
len: 18
abundance: few
d_gene: TRBD1
j_gene: TRBJ2-7
CDR3nt: TGTGCCAGCAGCTCCCTAGGGACAGGGGACACCCTCTCCTACGAGCAGTACTTC
CDR3aa: CASSSLGTGDTLSYEQYF

v_gene: TRBV7-2
len: 16
abundance: -
d_gene: TRBD2
j_gene: TRBJ2-7
CDR3nt: TGTGCCAGCAGCCCAAAGAGACTGACTAGCACCTACGAGCAGTACTTC
CDR3aa: CASSPKRLTSTYEQYF

v_gene: TRBV28
len: 15
abundance: -
d_gene: TRBD1
j_gene: TRBJ1-4
CDR3nt: TGTGCCAGCACACAGGGGGGGTTGAGAAATGAAAAACTGTTTTTT
CDR3aa: CASTQGGLRNEKLFF

v_gene: TRBV4-2
len: 15
abundance: -
d_gene: TRBD2
j_gene: TRBJ2-7
CDR3nt: TGTGCCAGCAGCGCTAGCGGGGGCTTTCTTGACGAGCAGTACTTC
CDR3aa: CASSASGGFLDEQYF

v_gene: TRBV15
len: 17
abundance: -
d_gene: -
j_gene: TRBJ2-6
CDR3nt: TGTGCCACCAGCCCGCGGGACGCACGCTCTGGGGTCAACGTCCTGACTTTC
CDR3aa: CATSPRDARSGVNVLTF

v_gene: TRBV6-5
len: 11
abundance: -
d_gene: -
j_gene: TRBJ1-1
CDR3nt: TGTGCCAGCAGCCACGGGGGTGAAGCTTTCTTT
CDR3aa: CASSHGGEAFF

v_gene: TRBV2
len: 12
abundance: -
d_gene: -
j_gene: TRBJ2-1
CDR3nt: TGTGCCAGCATCCTGACTATCGCTGAGCAGTTCTTC
CDR3aa: CASILTIAEQFF

v_gene: TRBV5-1
len: 16
abundance: -
d_gene: -
j_gene: TRBJ2-7
CDR3nt: TGCGCCAGCAGCCTAGATAGACTCGGGTCCTCTCGCGAGCAGTACTTC
CDR3aa: CASSLDRLGSSREQYF

v_gene: TRBV7-2
len: 12
abundance: once
d_gene: -
j_gene: TRBJ1-2
CDR3nt: TGTGCCAGCAGCCCAGTATTTTATGGCTACACCTTC
CDR3aa: CASSPVFYGYTF

v_gene: TRBV7-8
len: 15
abundance: few
d_gene: TRBD2
j_gene: TRBJ2-1
CDR3nt: TGTGCCAGCACCCTTAGGGCTAGCGGGGCCGGTGAGCAGTTCTTC
CDR3aa: CASTLRASGAGEQFF

v_gene: TRBV5-1
len: 14
abundance: -
d_gene: -
j_gene: TRBJ2-5
CDR3nt: TGCGCCAGCAGCTTGGCGGGGGACCAAGAGACCCAGTACTTC
CDR3aa: CASSLAGDQETQYF